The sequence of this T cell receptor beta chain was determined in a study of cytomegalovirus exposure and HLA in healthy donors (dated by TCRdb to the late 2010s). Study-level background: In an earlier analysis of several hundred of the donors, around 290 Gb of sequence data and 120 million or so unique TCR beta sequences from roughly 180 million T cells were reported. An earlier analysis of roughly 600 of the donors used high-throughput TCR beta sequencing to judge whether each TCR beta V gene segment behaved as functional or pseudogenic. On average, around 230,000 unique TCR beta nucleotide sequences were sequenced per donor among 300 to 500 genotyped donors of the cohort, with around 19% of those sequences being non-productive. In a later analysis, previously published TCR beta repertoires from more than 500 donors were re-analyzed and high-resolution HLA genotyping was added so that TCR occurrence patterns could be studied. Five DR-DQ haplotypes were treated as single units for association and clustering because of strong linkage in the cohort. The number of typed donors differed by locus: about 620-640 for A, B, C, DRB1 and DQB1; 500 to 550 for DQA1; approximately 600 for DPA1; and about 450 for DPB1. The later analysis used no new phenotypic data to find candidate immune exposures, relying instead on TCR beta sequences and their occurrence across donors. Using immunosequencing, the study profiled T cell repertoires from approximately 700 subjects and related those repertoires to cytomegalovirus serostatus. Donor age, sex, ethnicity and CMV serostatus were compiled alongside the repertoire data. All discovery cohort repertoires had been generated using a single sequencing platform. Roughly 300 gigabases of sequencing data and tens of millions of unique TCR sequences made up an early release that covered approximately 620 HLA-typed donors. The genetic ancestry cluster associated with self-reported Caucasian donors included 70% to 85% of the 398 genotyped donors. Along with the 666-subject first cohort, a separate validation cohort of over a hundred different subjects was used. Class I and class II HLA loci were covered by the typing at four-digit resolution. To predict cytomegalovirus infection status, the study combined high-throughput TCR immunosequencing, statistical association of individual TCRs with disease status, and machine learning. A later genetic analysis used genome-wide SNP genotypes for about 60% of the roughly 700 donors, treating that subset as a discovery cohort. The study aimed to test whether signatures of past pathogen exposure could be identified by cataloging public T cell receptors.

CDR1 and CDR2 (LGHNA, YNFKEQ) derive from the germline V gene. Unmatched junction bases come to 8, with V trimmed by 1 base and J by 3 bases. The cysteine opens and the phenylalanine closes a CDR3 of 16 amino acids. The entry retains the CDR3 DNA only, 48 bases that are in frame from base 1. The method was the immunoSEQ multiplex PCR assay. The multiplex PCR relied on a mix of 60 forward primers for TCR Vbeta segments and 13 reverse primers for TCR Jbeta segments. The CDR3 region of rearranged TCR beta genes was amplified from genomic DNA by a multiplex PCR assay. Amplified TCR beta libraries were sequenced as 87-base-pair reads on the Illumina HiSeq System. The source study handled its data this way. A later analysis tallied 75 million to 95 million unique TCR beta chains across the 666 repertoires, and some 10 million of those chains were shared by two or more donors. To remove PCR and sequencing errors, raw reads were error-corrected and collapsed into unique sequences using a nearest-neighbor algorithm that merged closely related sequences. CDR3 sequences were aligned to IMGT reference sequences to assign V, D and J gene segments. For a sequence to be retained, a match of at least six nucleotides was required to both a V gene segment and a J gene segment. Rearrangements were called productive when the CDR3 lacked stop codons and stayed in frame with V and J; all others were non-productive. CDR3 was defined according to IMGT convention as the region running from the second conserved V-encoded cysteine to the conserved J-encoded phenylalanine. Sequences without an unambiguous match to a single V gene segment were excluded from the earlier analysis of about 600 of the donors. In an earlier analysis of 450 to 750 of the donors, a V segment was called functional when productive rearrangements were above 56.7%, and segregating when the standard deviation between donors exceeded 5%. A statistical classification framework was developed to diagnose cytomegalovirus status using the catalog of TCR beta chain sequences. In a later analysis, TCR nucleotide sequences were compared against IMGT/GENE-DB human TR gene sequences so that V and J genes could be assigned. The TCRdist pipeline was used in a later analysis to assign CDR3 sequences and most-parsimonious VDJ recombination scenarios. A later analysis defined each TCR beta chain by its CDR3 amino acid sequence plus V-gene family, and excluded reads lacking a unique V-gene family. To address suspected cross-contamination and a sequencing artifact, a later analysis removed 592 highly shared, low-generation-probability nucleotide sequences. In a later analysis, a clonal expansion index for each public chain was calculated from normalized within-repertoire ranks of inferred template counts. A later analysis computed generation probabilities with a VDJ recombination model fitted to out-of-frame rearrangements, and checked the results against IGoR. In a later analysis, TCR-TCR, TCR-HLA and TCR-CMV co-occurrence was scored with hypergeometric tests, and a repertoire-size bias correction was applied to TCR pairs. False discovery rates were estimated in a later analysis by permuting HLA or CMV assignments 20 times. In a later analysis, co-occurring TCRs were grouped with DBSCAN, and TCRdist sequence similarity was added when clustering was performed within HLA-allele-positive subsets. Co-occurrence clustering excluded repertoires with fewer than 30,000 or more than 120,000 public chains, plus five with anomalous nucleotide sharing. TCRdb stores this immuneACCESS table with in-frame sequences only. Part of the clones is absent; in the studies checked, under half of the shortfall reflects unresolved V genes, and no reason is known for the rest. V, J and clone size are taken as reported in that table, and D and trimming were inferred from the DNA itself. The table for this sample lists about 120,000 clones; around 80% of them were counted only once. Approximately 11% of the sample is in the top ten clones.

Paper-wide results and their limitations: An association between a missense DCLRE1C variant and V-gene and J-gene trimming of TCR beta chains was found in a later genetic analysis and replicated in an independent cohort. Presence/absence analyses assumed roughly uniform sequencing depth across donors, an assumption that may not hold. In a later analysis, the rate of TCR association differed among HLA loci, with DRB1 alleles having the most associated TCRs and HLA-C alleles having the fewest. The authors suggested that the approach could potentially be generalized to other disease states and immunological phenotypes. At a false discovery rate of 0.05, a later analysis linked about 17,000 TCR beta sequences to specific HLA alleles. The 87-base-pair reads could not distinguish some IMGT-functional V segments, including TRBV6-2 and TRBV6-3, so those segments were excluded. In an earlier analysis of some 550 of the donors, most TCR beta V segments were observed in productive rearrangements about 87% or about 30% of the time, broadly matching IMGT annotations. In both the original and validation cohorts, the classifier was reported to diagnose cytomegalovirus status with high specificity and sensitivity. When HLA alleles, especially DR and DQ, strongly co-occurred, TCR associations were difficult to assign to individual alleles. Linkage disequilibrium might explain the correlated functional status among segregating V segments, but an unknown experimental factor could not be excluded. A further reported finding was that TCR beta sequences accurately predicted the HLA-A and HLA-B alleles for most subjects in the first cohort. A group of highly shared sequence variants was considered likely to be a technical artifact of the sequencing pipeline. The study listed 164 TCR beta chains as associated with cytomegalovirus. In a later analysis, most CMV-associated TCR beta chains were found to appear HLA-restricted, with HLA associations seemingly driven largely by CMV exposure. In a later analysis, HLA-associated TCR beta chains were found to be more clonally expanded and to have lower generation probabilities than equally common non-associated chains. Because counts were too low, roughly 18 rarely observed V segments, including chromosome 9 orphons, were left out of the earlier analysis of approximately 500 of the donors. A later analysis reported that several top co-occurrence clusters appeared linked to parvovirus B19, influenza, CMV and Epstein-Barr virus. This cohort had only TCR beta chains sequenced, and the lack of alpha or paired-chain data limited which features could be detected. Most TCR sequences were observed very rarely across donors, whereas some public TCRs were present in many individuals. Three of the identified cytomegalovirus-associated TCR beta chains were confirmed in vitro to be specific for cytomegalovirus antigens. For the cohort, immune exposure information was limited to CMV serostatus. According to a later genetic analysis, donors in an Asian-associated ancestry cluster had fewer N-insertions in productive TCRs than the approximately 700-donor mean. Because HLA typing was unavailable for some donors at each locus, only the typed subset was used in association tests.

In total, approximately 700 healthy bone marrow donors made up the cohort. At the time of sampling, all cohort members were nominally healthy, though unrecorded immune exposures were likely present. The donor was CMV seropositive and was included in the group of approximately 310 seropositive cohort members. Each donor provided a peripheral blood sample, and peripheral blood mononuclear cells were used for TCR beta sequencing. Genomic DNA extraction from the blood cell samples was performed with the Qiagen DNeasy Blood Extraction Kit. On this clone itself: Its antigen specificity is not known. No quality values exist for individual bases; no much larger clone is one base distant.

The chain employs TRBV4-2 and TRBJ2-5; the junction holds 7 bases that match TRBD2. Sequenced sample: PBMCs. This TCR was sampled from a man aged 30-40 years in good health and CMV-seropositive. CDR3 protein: CASSQGPAAGEETQYF. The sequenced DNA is TGTGCCAGCAGCCAAGGCCCAGCGGCGGGAGAAGAGACCCAGTACTTC.